This T cell receptor (beta chain) was captured in a study of shared clonotypes between healthy human individuals. The protocol was immunoSEQ multiplex PCR, while the TCRdb copy is restricted to in-frame clones and leaves out a portion. The data hold 1 million to 1.2 million clones, with roughly 80% observed a single time. Germline lookup yields CDR1 MDHEN and CDR2 SYDVKM. The CDR3 has 12 residues. Trimming left V 1 base short and J 5 bases short, with 6 bases between. CD4+ cells underwent separation, giving CD45RA+ naive and CD45RA-negative memory subsets. Details on this clone: Its antigen remains unknown. The identical CDR3 is also encoded by other nucleotide sequences in the sample.

General study points: Non-shared clonotypes showed lower generation probabilities than clonotypes common to all four donors.

Sequencing was performed on memory CD4+ T cells from PBMCs. Specified subset: CD45RA-negative fraction. The TCR sequence derives from a man aged 18-30 years in good health. Some clones in this sample may be carry-over from other donors' samples. The chain combines TRBV28 with TRBJ2-7; D uncertain. The CDR3, as DNA: TGTGCCAGCAGTTTATTTCGGAACGAGCAGTACTTC. Translation: CASSLFRNEQYF.